This note documents a single T cell receptor beta chain sequence. The target antigen is unknown. These data originate in a study of a mutant IDH1 vaccine in newly diagnosed glioma. Study-level background: Vaccination started 4-6 weeks after radiotherapy alone, or with temozolomide cycles.

The protocol was immunoSEQ multiplex PCR, while the TCRdb copy is restricted to in-frame clones and leaves out a portion. The data hold roughly 30,000 clones, with approximately 83% observed a single time. CDR3 length: 15 amino acids. CDR1 and CDR2 from the germline V gene are LNHDA and SQIVND (reference sequence). V lost 0 bases and J 6 bases, leaving 12 bases between the germline ends. Study-wide results and caveats: Seemingly, pseudoprogression had no relation to changes in the top peripheral T cell clonotypes.

Noted time point: week 47, end of study. The content of each vaccine dose was 300 ug of mutant IDH1 20-mer peptide, and topical imiquimod accompanied it. The vaccination schedule gave patients eight doses in weeks 1, 3, 5, 7, 11, 15, 19 and 23. Specimen: PBMCs, collected from a glioma patient whose treatment included an IDH1 peptide vaccine. This TCR was sampled from a man aged 30 to 39 with glioma. The chain has TRBV19 and TRBJ1-5; D is perhaps TRBD1 (5 bases). CDR3 sequence reads: CASSIDQGLGQPQHF. The CDR3 DNA reads TGTGCCAGTAGTATAGATCAGGGTTTGGGTCAGCCCCAGCATTTT.